These T cell receptor beta chains were read from a single sample in a study of blood T cell repertoires in COVID-19. TCRdb keeps only in-frame clones here, not all; method: immunoSEQ multiplex PCR. Here the sample spans around 170,000 clones, roughly 86% being singletons. Sample: peripheral blood. The receptors shown here come from a man aged 50 to 60 with active or convalescent COVID-19. Each CDR3 is given without its conserved first and last residue. A D gene is named only where the DNA matches it firmly. Only some rows state a clone size, as once, few, many or a class for expanded clones.

abundance,v_gene,d_gene,j_gene,CDR3aa
.,TRBV7-9,TRBD1,TRBJ1-5,ASSLATGDQPQH
.,TRBV6-5,TRBD2,TRBJ2-2,ASRGLAGSGELF
.,TRBV7-2,TRBD2,TRBJ2-1,ASSSGGGYGQF
.,TRBV19,.,TRBJ2-7,ASSKEAVREQY
.,TRBV2,.,TRBJ2-7,ASSPLYEQY
.,TRBV6-2/TRBV6-3,TRBD1,TRBJ2-1,ASSPTGFKTYNEQF
.,TRBV14,.,TRBJ1-3,ASSQGTVSGNTIY
.,TRBV24-1,TRBD1,TRBJ1-2,ATSDGPTGDYGYT
.,TRBV27,.,TRBJ1-3,ASSPEGPLVGNTIY
.,TRBV5-4,TRBD1,TRBJ2-1,ASSSPDRGGEQF
few,TRBV3-1/TRBV3-2,.,TRBJ1-1,ASSLLQGSTEAF
.,TRBV6-5,.,TRBJ2-5,ASSYSGSETQY
.,TRBV6-5,TRBD1,TRBJ1-1,ASTLTGADTEAF
.,TRBV27,.,TRBJ2-2,ASSPGTGSSWELF
few,TRBV6-1,TRBD2,TRBJ2-3,ASSEAAGGTDTQY
few,TRBV19,TRBD1,TRBJ1-1,ASSTPHLQGITEAF
.,TRBV7-2,TRBD1,TRBJ1-6,ASSRQGGDSPLH
.,TRBV9,TRBD1,TRBJ1-1,ASSVEAGGEAF
.,TRBV11-3,.,TRBJ1-5,ASSLEGHVGDNNQPQH
.,TRBV7-8,TRBD2,TRBJ2-5,ASSLGGTSGGETQY
once,TRBV24-1,TRBD2,TRBJ2-3,ATSLTAGGPSDTQY
.,TRBV27,TRBD1,TRBJ1-2,ASSSDRGRFGGYT
.,TRBV7-8,.,TRBJ1-6,ASSLQATFNSPLH
.,TRBV4-1,.,TRBJ2-2,ASSQEGHRAGELF
.,TRBV29-1,TRBD1,TRBJ2-5,SVVLQGRTQY
.,TRBV9,.,TRBJ1-6,ASSVAGNSPLH
.,TRBV2,.,TRBJ1-5,ASTLGGVGNQPQH
.,TRBV4-1,TRBD1,TRBJ2-5,ASSQGQAQETQY
.,TRBV19,.,TRBJ1-6,ASSIDGRAGSPLH
once,TRBV5-1,TRBD1,TRBJ2-7,ASSLGGQDSYEQY
.,TRBV5-4,TRBD2,TRBJ2-5,ASSRIMVRSMAPGGETQY
few,TRBV9,.,TRBJ1-3,ASSVGNPQNGNTIY
.,TRBV3-1/TRBV3-2,TRBD2,TRBJ2-1,ASSHLSGGKF
.,TRBV9,TRBD1,TRBJ2-7,ASNRDRGDEQY
once,TRBV5-1,TRBD1,TRBJ1-2,ASSTTGGAHGYT
.,TRBV19,.,TRBJ2-1,ASSILRSSYNEQF
.,TRBV7-9,.,TRBJ2-7,ASSLGMGGAYEQY
.,TRBV2,TRBD1,TRBJ1-2,ASRLGQGEAGYT
once,TRBV3-1/TRBV3-2,TRBD1,TRBJ2-3,ASSESTGRLTDTQY
.,TRBV14,TRBD1,TRBJ2-7,ASSQVARGLSSYEQY